The TCR beta chain described here comes from a study of blood T cell dynamics during melanoma immunotherapy. Time point denoted: week 3, after first cycle of checkpoint inhibitor. CDR3 size: 14 residues. Trimming cost V 4 bases and J 6 bases, with 16 bases left between them. Germline V gene sequence: CDR1 SGDLS, CDR2 YYNGEE. Profiled with immunoSEQ multiplex PCR; TCRdb holds only in-frame clones, not every one. The sample consists of 9,100 or so clones, over 75% of them appearing once. The specimen comprised blood, sampled from a patient treated with checkpoint blockade. The sequence derives from a human donor with melanoma. The rearrangement joins TRBV9 to TRBJ1-1; D is perhaps TRBD1 (5 bases). The chain's CDR3 is CASSRSGGIPEAFF. CDR3 nucleotides: TGTGCCAGCAGCCGATCTGGGGGGATTCCTGAAGCTTTCTTT.